One sample yielded the 6 T cell receptor beta chains listed below, sequenced in a study of shared clonotypes between healthy human individuals. Data came from immunoSEQ multiplex PCR; TCRdb stores just in-frame clones and leaves some out. The sample includes around 1.9 million clones, 93% of them seen just once. It was CD45RO-negative cells, positively selected for CCR7, that made up naive CD8 cells, with terminally differentiated effector memory CD45RA+ cells excluded. Sequencing was carried out using naive CD8+ T cells from PBMCs. The receptor set was obtained from a man younger than 35 in good health. Some clones in this sample may be carry-over from other donors' samples.

Points on this clone: The same CDR3 can be traced to other DNA sequences in this sample. The rearrangement links TRBV19 to TRBJ1-2, with 8 bases that match TRBD1. CDR1 and CDR2 (germline): LNHDA, SQIVND (reference sequence). CDR3 length: 14 residues. V dropped 6 bases and J dropped 2; count of bases not matched to a gene: 5. This CDR3 is CASRMDRDNYGYTF. The CDR3 nucleotides are TGTGCCAGTAGAATGGACAGGGACAACTATGGCTACACCTTC.

The rearrangement uses TRBV7-2 and TRBJ2-1; no reliable D call. V was shortened by 5 bases and J by 0 bases, with 8 bases between the two germline ends. CDR3 length: 14 residues. The V gene's germline CDR1 is SGHTA and CDR2 FQGNSA. CDR3 residues: CASSPLSSYNEQFF. The CDR3 nucleotides read TGTGCCAGCAGCCCCCTGAGCTCCTACAATGAGCAGTTCTTC.

This chain connects TRBV5-1 to TRBJ2-7, with TRBD1 matching over 7 bases. CDR3 length: 15 amino acids. V gave up 0 bases and J gave up 2 bases; unmatched junction bases: 5. Germline V gives CDR1 SGHRS, CDR2 YFSETQ. The CDR3 DNA reads TGCGCCAGCAGCTTGGTAACAGGGGCTACCTACGAGCAGTACTTC. It encodes CASSLVTGATYEQYF.

The J gene is TRBJ2-7, the V gene TRBV5-8, with D possibly TRBD2 on 5 matching bases. The V and J ends lost 4 bases and 2 bases respectively, with 7 bases between them. CDR3 length: 12 residues. Germline CDR1 and CDR2: SGHTS and YDEGEE. For the CDR3, the DNA is TGTGCCAGCAGCACCGGGACCTACGAGCAGTACTTC. This gives the protein CASSTGTYEQYF.

The chain employs TRBV4-2 and TRBJ2-7; 11 positions agree with TRBD1. Germline trimming cut 4 bases from V and 3 bases from J; bases unmatched to any gene: 8. Per germline, CDR1 LGHNA and CDR2 YNFKEQ. CDR3 length: 16 amino acids. The CDR3 DNA sequence: TGTGCCAGCAGCCCAGACCCGGGACAGGGGGACTACGAGCAGTACTTC. Amino acids: CASSPDPGQGDYEQYF.

DNA for the CDR3: TGTGCCAGCAGTCCCCGGGCAGGTCAAATAGAGTACTTC. This translates into CASSPRAGQIEYF. V usage is TRBV27 and J usage is TRBJ2-7; unclear D gene. The CDR3 loop spans 13 amino acids. Deletions cut 5 bases from V and 11 bases from J, with 19 bases between. From germline, CDR1 is MNHEY and CDR2 SMNVEV (reference sequence).